This is a list of T cell receptor beta chains from one sample in a study of OX40 agonist ivuxolimab in advanced cancers. Sequenced by immunoSEQ multiplex PCR; TCRdb stores in-frame clones only, minus some. This sample has around 29,000 clones, with about four fifths found just once. The sample in question was CD4+ or CD8+ T cells sorted from blood, obtained in a trial of the OX40 agonist ivuxolimab. The receptors were gathered from an adult with an advanced solid tumor such as melanoma, head and neck, liver or kidney cancer. Both conserved end residues are part of each CDR3. The D gene is left open where the match is weak. Size tells how often a clone was seen (once, few, many) or the class of an expanded clone, and some rows leave it out.

clone_size d_call j_call v_call cdr3_aa cdr3_nt
- TRBD1 TRBJ2-7 TRBV25-1 CASRGQGGFYEQYF TGTGCCAGCAGGGGACAGGGGGGATTCTACGAGCAGTACTTC
- - TRBJ2-5 TRBV4-1 CASSQDKWETQYF TGCGCCAGCAGCCAAGATAAGTGGGAGACCCAGTACTTC
- - TRBJ2-7 TRBV11-2 CASSYQGPQTYEQYF TGTGCCAGCAGCTACCAGGGTCCCCAAACCTACGAGCAGTACTTC
once - TRBJ2-7 TRBV11-1 CASSFSGAQGLGEQYF TGTGCCAGCAGCTTTTCCGGGGCGCAGGGCCTGGGGGAGCAGTACTTC
once TRBD1 TRBJ2-2 TRBV11-3 CASSHDREIIGELFF TGTGCCAGCAGCCACGACAGGGAGATCATCGGGGAGCTGTTTTTT
- TRBD1 TRBJ1-3 TRBV9 CASSEGQHSGNTIYF TGTGCCAGCAGCGAGGGACAGCACTCTGGAAACACCATATATTTT
- - TRBJ2-7 TRBV15 CATSREEVIDEQYF TGTGCCACCAGCAGAGAGGAAGTGATCGACGAGCAGTACTTC
- TRBD2 TRBJ2-7 TRBV19 CASSASGLYEQYF TGTGCCAGTAGTGCTAGCGGACTCTACGAGCAGTACTTC
- - TRBJ2-7 TRBV11-3 CASSLAPGYPYEQYF TGTGCCAGCAGCTTAGCGCCCGGGTATCCCTACGAGCAGTACTTC
- - TRBJ1-2 TRBV7-9 CASSDYYGYTF TGTGCCAGCAGTGATTACTATGGCTACACCTTC
- - TRBJ2-1 TRBV27 CASSSPGNEQFF TGTGCCAGCAGTTCCCCGGGCAATGAGCAGTTCTTC
- - TRBJ1-3 TRBV6-5 CASSPLWGDGNTIYF TGTGCCAGCAGCCCTTTGTGGGGGGACGGAAACACCATATATTTT
- - TRBJ2-7 TRBV30 CAWSVIANYEQYF TGTGCCTGGAGTGTAATAGCAAACTACGAGCAGTACTTC
- TRBD1 TRBJ2-7 TRBV7-9 CASSPRQGWNEQYF TGTGCCAGCAGCCCCCGACAGGGATGGAACGAGCAGTACTTC
once - TRBJ2-1 TRBV20-1 CSARGIVRQFF TGCAGCGCAAGGGGGATAGTCCGGCAGTTCTTC
- TRBD2 TRBJ2-5 TRBV28 CASTQRAGEETQYF TGTGCCAGCACTCAGAGGGCGGGGGAAGAGACCCAGTACTTC
once TRBD2 TRBJ2-7 TRBV19 CASSIGRGSSYEQYF TGTGCCAGTAGTATAGGACGCGGGAGTTCCTACGAGCAGTACTTC
once - TRBJ2-1 TRBV11-2 CASSWAAGNEQFF TGTGCCAGCAGCTGGGCGGCGGGAAACGAGCAGTTCTTC
- TRBD1 TRBJ1-4 TRBV7-6 CASSSTGGSGKLFF TGTGCCAGCAGCTCGACAGGGGGATCTGGAAAACTGTTTTTT
- - TRBJ2-2 TRBV19 CASSKTGELFF TGTGCCAGTAGTAAAACCGGGGAGCTGTTTTTT
- - TRBJ2-2 TRBV29-1 CSVKGTNTGELFF TGCAGCGTAAAGGGTACGAACACCGGGGAGCTGTTTTTT
- - TRBJ1-1 TRBV28 CASSKIQETLEAFF TGTGCCAGCAGTAAAATACAGGAAACCCTTGAAGCTTTCTTT
- - TRBJ2-3 TRBV9 CASSVEKATGIPDTQYF TGTGCCAGCAGCGTAGAGAAAGCTACAGGTATTCCAGATACGCAGTATTTT
many - TRBJ2-1 TRBV4-1 CASSQEHEGDEQFF TGCGCCAGCAGCCAAGAGCATGAGGGGGATGAGCAGTTCTTC
few TRBD1 TRBJ1-2 TRBV4-1 CASSGTGGRGYTF TGCGCCAGCAGCGGGACAGGGGGTAGGGGCTACACCTTC
- - TRBJ1-5 TRBV6-1 CASSEWGERNQPQHF TGTGCCAGCAGTGAGTGGGGAGAGCGCAATCAGCCCCAGCATTTT
- - TRBJ2-3 TRBV19 CASSIAGGTFTTDTQYF TGTGCCAGTAGTATCGCCGGGGGCACCTTCACCACAGATACGCAGTATTTT
- - TRBJ2-7 TRBV14 CASSQDRISSYEQYF TGTGCCAGCAGCCAAGATCGCATTTCCTCCTACGAGCAGTACTTC
- - TRBJ2-7 TRBV7-9 CASSLGRTLSSYEQYF TGTGCCAGCAGCTTAGGCCGGACTCTGAGCTCCTACGAGCAGTACTTC
- TRBD1 TRBJ1-1 TRBV28 CASNYRGEDTEAFF TGTGCCAGCAATTACAGGGGCGAGGACACTGAAGCTTTCTTT
- - TRBJ1-2 TRBV2 CASSVGAWGFGYTF TGTGCCAGCAGTGTCGGTGCGTGGGGCTTCGGCTACACCTTC
once - TRBJ1-4 TRBV19 CASSIYTKPTNEKLFF TGTGCCAGTAGTATCTACACAAAACCAACTAATGAAAAACTGTTTTTT
once - TRBJ1-1 TRBV2 CARPPGRFNTEAFF TGTGCCAGGCCCCCGGGACGGTTCAACACTGAAGCTTTCTTT
- - TRBJ2-1 TRBV5-6 CASGGGSGIYNEQFF TGTGCCAGCGGTGGGGGAAGCGGCATCTACAATGAGCAGTTCTTC